Each of the 28 T cell receptor beta chains below was sequenced from the same sample in a study of control samples from healthy donors and cancer patients. The table came from immunoSEQ multiplex PCR; TCRdb's copy has only in-frame clones and leaves some out. This sample has fewer than 65,000 clones, with roughly 89% found just once. Sequencing used PBMCs. The source is a man aged 35-49 years with colorectal cancer.

The chain is built from TRBV6-2 or TRBV6-3 and TRBJ2-1; TRBD2 aligns across 7 bases. V lost 2 bases to trimming and J lost 0 bases; unmatched junction nucleotides: 4. The CDR3 contains 16 residues. Germline assignment: CDR1 MNHEY and CDR2 SVGEGT. This CDR3 is CASSYGEGSSYNEQFF. CDR3 nucleotides: TGTGCCAGCAGTTACGGGGAGGGGAGCTCCTACAATGAGCAGTTCTTC.

The V and J genes are TRBV5-6 and TRBJ2-2, with 8 bases matching TRBD2. With 4 bases clipped from V and 0 bases from J, the junction kept 5 bases outside the gene matches. Germline loops: CDR1 SGHDT, CDR2 YYEEEE. The length of the CDR3 is 16 residues. The CDR3 DNA reads TGTGCCAGCAGCGTTTTGGGACTAGCGAACACCGGGGAGCTGTTTTTT. Protein: CASSVLGLANTGELFF. Based on the CDR3 plus reference TRBV5-6 and TRBJ2-2, the full variable domain is DAGVTQSPTHLIKTRGQQVTLRCSPKSGHDTVSWYQQALGQGPQFIFQYYEEEERQRGNFPDRFSGHQFPNYSSELNVNALLLGDSALYLCASSVLGLANTGELFFGEGSRLTVL.

This chain uses TRBV19 with TRBJ1-3; the match to TRBD1 covers 7 bases. The CDR3 loop spans 18 amino acids. Looked up from germline, CDR1 is LNHDA and CDR2 is SQIVND (reference sequence). The V gene end was trimmed by 4 bases and the J gene end by 0 bases; junction bases not matched to a gene: 12. The DNA for the CDR3 is TGTGCCAGTAGTAGGACTTCGACAGGGCTTCTCTCTGGAAACACCATATATTTT. Protein sequence: CASSRTSTGLLSGNTIYF.

The rearrangement links TRBV6-2 or TRBV6-3 to TRBJ2-2; 9 bases agree with TRBD1. The CDR3 sequence is 18 residues long. V trimming: 2 bases; J trimming: 1 base; junction bases outside the gene matches: 8. Germline V lookup: CDR1 MNHEY, CDR2 SVGEGT. The CDR3 spells CASSYIGTGNLNTGELFF. The CDR3 region has the DNA TGTGCCAGCAGTTACATCGGGACAGGGAACTTGAACACCGGGGAGCTGTTTTTT.

This chain links TRBV7-9 with TRBJ2-3, with TRBD2 identical over 14 bases. This CDR3 spans 17 amino acids. The J segment lost 2 bases and the V segment lost 5 bases, leaving 6 bases of the junction unmatched. The germline V gene encodes CDR1 SEHNR and CDR2 FQNEAQ (reference sequence). This CDR3 reads CASSLRLAGGITDTQYF. The CDR3 nucleotides read TGTGCCAGCAGCCTCAGACTAGCGGGAGGGATCACAGATACGCAGTATTTT.

This chain links TRBV9 with TRBJ1-4; perhaps TRBD1 as D (6 bases). The CDR3 has 14 amino acids. V lost 5 bases and J 6 bases, leaving 14 bases between the germline ends. Germline values: CDR1 SGDLS, CDR2 YYNGEE. CDR3 sequence reads: CASSRGGIYEKLFF. DNA for the CDR3: TGTGCCAGCAGTCGAGGGGGTATTTATGAAAAACTGTTTTTT.

This chain connects TRBV4-1 to TRBJ2-6; D may be TRBD2 (6 bases). The germline gives CDR1 MGHRA, CDR2 YSYEKL. Between the trimmed V and J ends, which lost 2 bases and 0 bases, there was a span of 14 bases. This CDR3 is 18 amino acids long. CDR3 loop: CASSQPPRGNSGANVLTF. CDR3 coding DNA: TGCGCCAGCAGCCAACCTCCCCGGGGGAACTCTGGGGCCAACGTCCTGACTTTC.

This chain connects TRBV6-4 to TRBJ2-1; TRBD2 matches 9 bases. The ends lost 0 bases at V and 6 bases at J; junction bases unmatched: 6. The CDR3 length is 16 residues. CDR1 and CDR2 (germline): MRHNA, SNTAGT. CDR3 coding DNA: TGTGCCAGCAGTGACTCCCTAGCGGGACAAATCAATGAGCAGTTCTTC. Its protein product is CASSDSLAGQINEQFF.

The V gene is TRBV18, the J gene TRBJ2-7; no clear D gene. The length of the CDR3 is 16 residues. From germline, CDR1 is KGHSH and CDR2 LQKENI. The V gene lost 1 base and the J gene lost 6 bases, with 19 bases spanning the gap. CDR3 loop: CASSPQSVGNPLEQYF. CDR3 nucleotides: TGTGCCAGCTCACCACAGTCGGTAGGGAATCCCCTCGAGCAGTACTTC.

J is TRBJ1-1 and V is TRBV6-6; a possible D gene is TRBD1 (6 bases). Trimming removed 5 bases at V and 5 bases at J, with 15 bases between. Germline V gene sequence: CDR1 MNHNY, CDR2 SVGAGI (reference sequence). CDR3 length equals 14 residues. The CDR3 spells CASSQGRGHTEAFF. The CDR3 DNA follows: TGTGCCAGCAGTCAGGGGCGGGGGCATACTGAAGCTTTCTTT.

This clone has a single count. The CDR3 DNA sequence: TGTGCCAGCAGCTGGACAGCCCATGGCTACACCTTC. This translates into CASSWTAHGYTF. The rearrangement uses TRBV5-6 and TRBJ1-2, with D possibly TRBD1 on 6 matching bases. The V gene's germline CDR1 is SGHDT and CDR2 YYEEEE. Trimming shortened V by 3 bases and J by 6 bases, and 9 bases separated the two germline ends. The CDR3 sequence is 12 residues long.

This clone appeared a single time. The chain uses TRBV25-1 and TRBJ2-1; perhaps TRBD1 as D (6 bases). Germline lookup yields CDR1 MGHDK and CDR2 SYGVNS. The CDR3 runs 11 residues. The V end lost 8 bases, the J end lost 16 bases, and 18 bases lay between the germline ends. The CDR3 nucleotides are TGTGCCAGCGCTAAAAGGACAGCGGTTTTCTTC. Protein product: CASAKRTAVFF.

This clone appeared once. J is TRBJ2-3 and V is TRBV7-2; TRBD2 aligns across 9 bases. Germline assignment: CDR1 SGHTA and CDR2 FQGNSA. The CDR3 loop spans 14 amino acids. Trimming at V came to 0 bases and at J to 7 bases, leaving 2 bases not matched to a gene. The chain's CDR3 is CASSLARGGYTQYF. The CDR3 DNA follows: TGTGCCAGCAGCTTAGCGCGGGGGGGGTATACGCAGTATTTT.

The genes are TRBV18 and TRBJ2-3; 9 nucleotides align to TRBD1. Germline V CDR1 and CDR2: KGHSH, LQKENI. The CDR3 covers 16 residues. V lost 6 bases and J lost 5; bases outside the gene matches: 12. CDR3 DNA sequence: TGTGCCAGCTCGTCCGAGGACAGGGGAAGGAGAGATACGCAGTATTTT. It specifies CASSSEDRGRRDTQYF.

The genes are TRBV7-2 and TRBJ2-7; D tentatively reads TRBD1 or TRBD2 (6 bases each). The germline V and J ends were trimmed by 4 bases and 6 bases, with 13 bases remaining between them. CDR3 size: 13 residues. CDR1 and CDR2 from the germline V gene are SGHTA and FQGNSA. The CDR3, as DNA: TGTGCCAGCAGCTGGGAACAGGGAGGCGAGCAGTACTTC. Translated, it gives CASSWEQGGEQYF. Together with reference TRBV7-2 and TRBJ2-7, the CDR3 gives the full variable domain: GAGVSQSPSNKVTEKGKDVELRCDPISGHTALYWYRQSLGQGLEFLIYFQGNSAPDKSGLPSDRFSAERTGGSVSTLTIQRTQQEDSAVYLCASSWEQGGEQYFGPGTRLTVT.

The V call is TRBV3-1 (or the pseudogene TRBV3-2), the J call TRBJ1-1; D ambiguous. The CDR3 has 14 residues. The V gene's germline CDR1 is LGHDT and CDR2 YNNKEL (reference sequence). V lost 0 bases to trimming and J lost 2 bases, with 7 bases between them. This CDR3 reads CASSQDPTNTEAFF. CDR3 nucleotides: TGTGCCAGCAGCCAAGATCCGACCAACACTGAAGCTTTCTTT.

This sequence joins TRBV12-5 and TRBJ1-6, with a weak D call TRBD1 (5 bases). Trimming stripped 6 bases from V and 5 bases from J, with 11 bases between. The germline V gene has CDR1 LGHNT and CDR2 FRNRAP. CDR3 size: 14 residues. This CDR3 is CASGPRGHNSPLHF. As DNA, the CDR3 is TGTGCTAGTGGCCCAAGGGGTCATAATTCACCCCTCCACTTT.

The gene calls are TRBV11-3 and TRBJ1-6; D uncertain. With 3 bases removed from V and 8 bases from J, the gap between germline ends came to 8 bases. The CDR3 totals 13 residues. Looked up from germline, CDR1 is SGHNT and CDR2 is YENEEA. CDR3 in DNA: TGTGCCAGCAGCTTGCGAGGTGATTCACCCCTCCACTTT. Residues: CASSLRGDSPLHF.

The V call is TRBV5-1, the J call TRBJ1-1; D perhaps matches TRBD1 (5 bases). V was cut by 3 bases and J by 1 base, with 16 bases left in between. Germline lookup yields CDR1 SGHRS and CDR2 YFSETQ. The CDR3 is 16 amino acids. The CDR3 protein is CASSSGTDPRNTEAFF. The CDR3 nucleotides are TGCGCCAGCAGCTCAGGGACCGACCCGAGGAACACTGAAGCTTTCTTT.

V is TRBV5-4 and J is TRBJ2-7; D unresolved. The CDR3 runs to 13 residues. CDR1 is SGHNT and CDR2 is YYREEE in the germline V gene (reference sequence). The V end lost 4 bases, the J end lost 2 bases, and 10 bases lay between the germline ends. The CDR3 nucleotides are TGTGCCAGCAGCCATCGGAGCCCCTACGAGCAGTACTTC. This sequence encodes CASSHRSPYEQYF.

The chain joins TRBV6-5 to TRBJ2-7; D is possibly TRBD1 (6 bases). The CDR3 is 14 amino acids. Trimming shortened V by 2 bases and J by 3 bases, and 11 bases separated the two germline ends. Germline CDR1 MNHEY, CDR2 SVGAGI. As DNA, the CDR3 is TGTGCCAGCAGTTACGCCAGGGGAGTCTACGAGCAGTACTTC. This encodes CASSYARGVYEQYF.

The CDR3 DNA is TGCGCCAGCAGCTTGCCATTGACAGGGGGCAATACGCAGTATTTT. This sequence encodes CASSLPLTGGNTQYF. The rearrangement uses TRBV5-1 and TRBJ2-3; 10 bases match TRBD1. V lost 1 base and J lost 7; bases outside the gene matches: 6. Germline values: CDR1 SGHRS, CDR2 YFSETQ. This CDR3 is built from 15 residues.

The rearrangement joins TRBV11-3 to TRBJ2-2; possibly TRBD1 or TRBD2 for D (5 bases each). The V gene's germline CDR1 is SGHNT and CDR2 YENEEA. V shed 1 base and J shed 0 bases, with 12 bases lying between them. The CDR3 runs 17 residues. For the CDR3, the DNA is TGTGCCAGCAGCTTAGTTGTTGGGACCCCGAACACCGGGGAGCTGTTTTTT. Translating gives CASSLVVGTPNTGELFF.

The genes are TRBV25-1 and TRBJ2-7; 9 bases are shared with TRBD1. Trimming at V came to 3 bases and at J to 4 bases, leaving 7 bases not matched to a gene. Germline loops: CDR1 MGHDK, CDR2 SYGVNS. The CDR3 spans 15 residues. This CDR3 reads CASSDHGTGLYEQYF. CDR3 nucleotides: TGTGCCAGCAGTGACCATGGGACAGGGTTGTACGAGCAGTACTTC.

The chain has TRBV20-1 and TRBJ1-1; D not certain. This CDR3 spans 11 amino acids. In germline, CDR1 is DFQATT, CDR2 SNEGSKA (reference sequence). V shed 0 bases and J shed 9 bases, with 8 bases lying between them. CDR3 in DNA: TGCAGTGCTAGAGATAATAGGAAAGCTTTCTTT. It specifies CSARDNRKAFF.

The chain recombines TRBV27 with TRBJ2-1; TRBD2 matches at 12 bases. The CDR3 sequence is 17 residues long. The germline gives CDR1 MNHEY, CDR2 SMNVEV (reference sequence). Trimming removed 1 base from V and 4 bases from J; junction bases left unmatched: 5. For the CDR3, the DNA is TGTGCCAGCAGTTTATTACCCGGGACTAGCGGGTACAATGAGCAGTTCTTC. Residues: CASSLLPGTSGYNEQFF.

The rearrangement joins TRBV5-4 to TRBJ2-2; the match to TRBD2 covers 8 bases. This CDR3 is 16 amino acids long. The ends lost 3 bases at V and 6 bases at J; junction bases unmatched: 10. Per the germline V gene, CDR1 is SGHNT and CDR2 is YYREEE (reference sequence). This CDR3 is CASSSRASGLAGELFF. The CDR3 DNA sequence: TGTGCCAGCAGCTCCCGCGCTAGCGGGCTAGCCGGGGAGCTGTTTTTT. The full variable domain, with the rest looked up from reference TRBV5-4 and TRBJ2-2, is ETGVTQSPTHLIKTRGQQVTLRCSSQSGHNTVSWYQQALGQGPQFIFQYYREEENGRGNFPPRFSGLQFPNYSSELNVNALELDDSALYLCASSSRASGLAGELFFGEGSRLTVL.

V and J are TRBV7-9 and TRBJ1-2; tentatively, D is TRBD1 (5 bases). Germline CDR1 SEHNR, CDR2 FQNEAQ (reference sequence). This CDR3 spans 14 amino acids. V was cut by 2 bases and J by 6 bases, with 13 bases left in between. CDR3 nucleotides: TGTGCCAGCAGCTTAAGGGACGTGATGGATGGCTACACCTTC. It specifies CASSLRDVMDGYTF.